A selection of T cell receptor beta chains follows, all from one sample in a study of T-cell reconstitution after alpha-beta-depleted transplantation in children. Using its own MiXCR run on the PCR reads, TCRdb lists one record per CDR3 protein. Among approximately 420,000 distinct CDR3 sequences listed, roughly a tenth were seen once. The specimen comprised PBMCs from the stem cell graft donor, sampled from the stem cell graft. These receptors were collected from a human donor who donated a stem cell graft to a child with acute myeloid leukemia. The CDR3 runs from the conserved cysteine through the conserved F or W. The D gene is left open where the match is weak. Clone size is stated in some rows and not others, as once, few, many or a class when expanded.

V	D	J	size	CDR3	DNA
TRBV11-2	.	TRBJ2-3	few	CASSLRAARRTDTQYF	TGTGCCAGCAGCTTACGGGCAGCCCGCCGCACAGATACGCAGTATTTT
TRBV6-5	.	TRBJ2-7	.	CASSSSWGFYEQYF	TGTGCCAGCAGTTCCAGTTGGGGGTTCTACGAGCAGTACTTC
TRBV20-1	TRBD2	TRBJ2-1	.	CSARKREGEQFF	TGCAGTGCTAGAAAGCGGGAAGGTGAGCAGTTCTTC
TRBV10-2	.	TRBJ2-2	many	CASSKDTGELFF	TGCGCCAGCAGTAAAGACACCGGGGAGCTGTTTTTT
TRBV5-1	TRBD1	TRBJ1-5	few	CASSPSYGTGGQNQPQHF	TGCGCCAGCAGCCCATCCTACGGGACAGGTGGACAGAATCAGCCCCAGCATTTT
TRBV12-3/TRBV12-4	.	TRBJ2-5	many	CASSLDAGVQETQYF	TGTGCCAGCAGTTTAGACGCCGGGGTACAAGAGACCCAGTACTTC
TRBV12-3/TRBV12-4	TRBD2	TRBJ2-3	.	CASRPAGVTDTQYF	TGTGCCAGCAGACCCGCGGGGGTAACAGATACGCAGTATTTT
TRBV20-1	.	TRBJ1-5	.	CSANMGSRNQPQHF	TGCAGTGCAAACATGGGTTCTCGCAATCAGCCCCAGCATTTT
TRBV5-6	TRBD1	TRBJ2-1	few	CASSSLGTGAHEQFF	TGTGCCAGCAGCTCCCTTGGGACAGGGGCCCATGAGCAGTTCTTC
TRBV12-3/TRBV12-4	.	TRBJ2-3	.	CASSPGRDTQYF	TGTGCCAGCAGCCCAGGGAGGGATACGCAGTATTTT
TRBV5-1	.	TRBJ1-1	once	CASSPRRADTEAFF	TGCGCCAGCAGCCCCCGCAGGGCCGACACTGAAGCTTTCTTT